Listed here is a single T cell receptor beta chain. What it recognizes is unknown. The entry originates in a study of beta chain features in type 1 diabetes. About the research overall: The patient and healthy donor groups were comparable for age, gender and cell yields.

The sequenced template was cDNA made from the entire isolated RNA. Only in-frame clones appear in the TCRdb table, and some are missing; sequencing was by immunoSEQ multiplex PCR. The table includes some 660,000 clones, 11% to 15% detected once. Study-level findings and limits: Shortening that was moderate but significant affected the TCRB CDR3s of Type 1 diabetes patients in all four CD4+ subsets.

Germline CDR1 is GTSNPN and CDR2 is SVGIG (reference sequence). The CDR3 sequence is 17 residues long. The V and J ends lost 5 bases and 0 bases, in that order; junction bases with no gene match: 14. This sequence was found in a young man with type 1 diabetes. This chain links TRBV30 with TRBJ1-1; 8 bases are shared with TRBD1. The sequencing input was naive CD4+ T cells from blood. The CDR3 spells CAWGSGQGKSMNTEAFF. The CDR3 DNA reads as TGTGCCTGGGGATCAGGACAGGGTAAATCCATGAACACTGAAGCTTTCTTT.